The TCR beta chain described here comes from a study of blood T cell repertoires in COVID-19. Study summary: Acute and convalescent COVID-19 specimens originated in the United States, Italy and Spain. Sources were T cells, B-cell-depleted T cells, or PBMCs; the material itself was cDNA or gDNA.

Germline-derived CDR1 and CDR2 are MDHEN and SYDVKM. CDR3 length: 16 residues. The germline V and J ends were trimmed by 9 bases and 1 base, with 18 bases remaining between them. The assay was immunoSEQ multiplex PCR, and TCRdb's table has in-frame clones only and misses some. The sample has 130,000 or so clones, 69% seen once. This clone was recorded once. The rearrangement uses TRBV28 and TRBJ2-2; D might be TRBD2 (7 bases). Input material: peripheral blood. This TCR was sampled from a woman in her 70s with acute or convalescent COVID-19. The CDR3 spells CASGGAEGKNTGELFF. DNA for the CDR3: TGTGCCAGTGGGGGGGCCGAGGGGAAGAACACCGGGGAGCTGTTTTTT.